This T cell receptor (beta chain) is drawn from a study of tumor and adjacent non-tumor tissue in lung cancer. The template was RNA from unsorted bulk tissue. This non-tumor lung sample came from over 3 cm beyond the tumor edge. Concerning this clonotype: The junction shows a germline mismatch at one end, possibly a read error.

Germline V gene sequence: CDR1 SGHNT, CDR2 YENEEA. The CDR3 length is 15 residues. Three rounds of nested PCR, following a modified ARM-PCR protocol, produced the TCRbeta library. TCRdb analysed the multiplex PCR reads with MiXCR anew, one entry per CDR3 protein. The sample has around 80,000 distinct CDR3 sequences; less than 85% are singletons. The chain is built from TRBV11-3 and TRBJ1-1, with a weak D call TRBD1 (6 bases). The sequence was collected from a man aged 70 or older with non-small cell lung cancer. Sequencing was carried out using distant non-tumor lung tissue. DNA for the CDR3: TGTGTCAGCACCCCCGCCACCGCAGGGGACACTGAAGCCTTCTTT. Translation: CVSTPATAGDTEAFF.